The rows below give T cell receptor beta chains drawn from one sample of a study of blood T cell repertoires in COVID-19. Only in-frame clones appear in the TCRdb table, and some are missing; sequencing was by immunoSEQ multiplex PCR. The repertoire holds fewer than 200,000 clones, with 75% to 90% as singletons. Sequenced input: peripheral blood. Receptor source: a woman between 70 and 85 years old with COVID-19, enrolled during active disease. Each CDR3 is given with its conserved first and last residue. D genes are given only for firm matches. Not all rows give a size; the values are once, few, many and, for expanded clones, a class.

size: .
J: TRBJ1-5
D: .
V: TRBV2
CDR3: CASTQTQISNQPQHF
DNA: TGTGCCAGCACACAGACACAGATCAGCAATCAGCCCCAGCATTTT

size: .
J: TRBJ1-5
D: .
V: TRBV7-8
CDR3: CASSFSGWQPQHF
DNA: TGTGCCAGCAGCTTCAGTGGTTGGCAGCCCCAGCATTTT

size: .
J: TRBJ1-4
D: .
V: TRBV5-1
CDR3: CASSLGQGEKLFF
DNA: TGCGCCAGCAGCTTGGGGCAGGGAGAAAAACTGTTTTTT

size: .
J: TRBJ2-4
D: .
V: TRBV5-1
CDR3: CASSLVGGSKNIQYF
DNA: TGCGCCAGCAGCTTGGTCGGGGGATCCAAAAACATTCAGTACTTC

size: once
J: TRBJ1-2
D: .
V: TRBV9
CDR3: CASSVEVNRDYGGYTF
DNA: TGTGCCAGCAGCGTAGAAGTGAACAGGGACTATGGTGGCTACACCTTC

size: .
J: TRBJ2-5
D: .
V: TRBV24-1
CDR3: CATSDLRGTTNQETQYF
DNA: TGTGCCACCAGTGATTTAAGGGGGACTACGAACCAAGAGACCCAGTACTTC

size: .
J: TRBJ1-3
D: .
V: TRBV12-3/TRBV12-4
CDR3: CAVAGAPGNTIYF
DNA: TGTGCAGTAGCTGGGGCTCCTGGAAACACCATATATTTT

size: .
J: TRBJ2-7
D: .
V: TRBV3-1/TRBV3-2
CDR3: CASSQGPGGSRGEQYF
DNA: TGTGCCAGCAGCCAAGGCCCAGGCGGGTCCCGTGGGGAGCAGTACTTC

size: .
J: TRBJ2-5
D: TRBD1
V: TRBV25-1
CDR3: CASSERDRGLTLETQYF
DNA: TGTGCCAGCAGTGAAAGGGACAGGGGCCTTACTTTGGAGACCCAGTACTTC

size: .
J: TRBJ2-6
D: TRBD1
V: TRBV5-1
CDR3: CASSRTGGERGANVLTF
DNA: TGCGCCAGCAGTCGAACAGGGGGCGAACGTGGGGCCAACGTCCTGACTTTC

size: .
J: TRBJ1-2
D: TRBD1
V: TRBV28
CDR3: CASSGDRAGYTF
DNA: TGTGCCAGCAGTGGGGACAGGGCTGGCTACACCTTC

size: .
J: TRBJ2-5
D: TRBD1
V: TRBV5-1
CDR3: CASSLAGTGGQETQYF
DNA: TGCGCCAGCAGTCTGGCAGGGACAGGGGGCCAAGAGACCCAGTACTTC

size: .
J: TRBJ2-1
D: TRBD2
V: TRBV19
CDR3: CATEAGGSSYNEQFF
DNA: TGTGCCACAGAAGCGGGGGGAAGCTCCTACAATGAGCAGTTCTTC

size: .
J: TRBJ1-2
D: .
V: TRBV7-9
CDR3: CASSFAGLSYGYTF
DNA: TGTGCCAGCAGCTTCGCCGGACTCAGCTATGGCTACACCTTC

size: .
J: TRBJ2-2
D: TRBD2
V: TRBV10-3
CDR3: CAISGLAGASGELFF
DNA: TGTGCCATCAGTGGACTAGCGGGAGCCTCCGGGGAGCTGTTTTTT

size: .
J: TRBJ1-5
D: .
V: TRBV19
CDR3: CASKYTGMGNQPQHF
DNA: TGTGCCAGTAAATATACAGGGATGGGCAATCAGCCCCAGCATTTT

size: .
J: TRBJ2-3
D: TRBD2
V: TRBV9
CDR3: CASSVGGRGTDTQYF
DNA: TGTGCCAGCAGCGTGGGAGGGAGAGGCACAGATACGCAGTATTTT